The 6 T cell receptor beta chains listed next were all sequenced from one sample in a study of shared clonotypes between healthy human individuals. The method was immunoSEQ multiplex PCR; TCRdb's version includes in-frame clones alone and lacks a portion of them. The profile shows roughly 300,000 clones, 87% of them singletons. The sample taken for sequencing was memory CD8+ T cells sorted from blood. Specified subset: CD45RO+ cells pooled with CCR7-negative TemRA cells. Source of these receptors: a man aged 18 to 29 in good health.

Details on this clone: Relative to the germline gene, one junction end is altered; a read error may explain this. V is TRBV19 and J is TRBJ2-7; D unresolved. CDR3 length equals 8 residues. Germline loops: CDR1 LNHDA, CDR2 SQIVND (reference sequence). The CDR3 spells CASTAPLF. The CDR3 DNA sequence: TGTGCCAGTACCGCCCCCCTTTTC.

The V call is TRBV7-6, the J call TRBJ1-4; 10 nucleotides line up with TRBD1. Germline CDR1 and CDR2: SGHVS and FNYEAQ. The CDR3 spans 14 residues. V trimming: 1 base; J trimming: 13 bases; junction bases outside the gene matches: 6. The CDR3 region is CASSLGDRGQGLFF. In DNA, the CDR3 is TGTGCCAGCAGCTTAGGGGACAGGGGACAGGGACTGTTTTTT.

J is TRBJ2-3 and V is TRBV10-3; a possible D gene is TRBD1 (6 bases). V lost 6 bases and J lost 1, with 11 bases in between. The CDR3 length is 14 residues. CDR1 and CDR2 (germline): ENHRY, SYGVKD. CDR3 residues: CAIRWDTGTDTQYF. CDR3 DNA: TGTGCCATCAGGTGGGACACCGGCACAGATACGCAGTATTTT.

This clone has only one observation. The chain combines TRBV5-6 with TRBJ1-2, with 8 bases lining up with TRBD1. The germline V gene encodes CDR1 SGHDT and CDR2 YYEEEE. The CDR3 length is 15 residues. The V and J ends lost 0 bases and 4 bases, in that order; junction bases with no gene match: 5. CDR3 protein: CASSLDGQGSYGYTF. CDR3 nucleotide sequence: TGTGCCAGCAGCTTGGACGGACAGGGAAGCTATGGCTACACCTTC. Full variable domain (remainder filled in from reference TRBV5-6 and TRBJ1-2): DAGVTQSPTHLIKTRGQQVTLRCSPKSGHDTVSWYQQALGQGPQFIFQYYEEEERQRGNFPDRFSGHQFPNYSSELNVNALLLGDSALYLCASSLDGQGSYGYTFGSGTRLTVV.

The V gene is TRBV7-2, the J gene TRBJ1-1; weak D call: TRBD1 (5 bases). This CDR3 is built from 14 residues. Germline lookup yields CDR1 SGHTA and CDR2 FQGNSA. V gave up 3 bases and J gave up 5 bases, with 13 bases separating them. The CDR3 DNA follows: TGTGCCAGCAGCTTTGGGGGTTCAAGGACTGAAGCTTTCTTT. As protein: CASSFGGSRTEAFF.

The rearrangement joins TRBV20-1 to TRBJ1-1; D not certain. CDR1 and CDR2 (germline): DFQATT, SNEGSKA (reference sequence). V lost 6 bases to trimming and J lost 5 bases, with 10 bases between them. The CDR3 consists of 11 residues. CDR3 bases: TGCAGTGCATATAGAGAGACTGAAGCTTTCTTT. Its translation: CSAYRETEAFF.